Included here is one T cell receptor beta chain sequence, with context. Its cognate antigen has yet to be identified. No much larger clone is present one base from it, and per-base qualities are unavailable. The data originate from a study of blood T cell repertoires in COVID-19 (dated by TCRdb to 2020 to 2022). About the study as a whole: Collaborator samples came from the United States, Italy and Spain and covered acute and convalescent phases of COVID-19. The repertoires were released in a freely available public database meant as a resource for research on the immune response to SARS-CoV-2. Subjects who had been exposed to COVID-19, were actively infected with it, or had recovered from it provided the deeply sampled blood TCRbeta repertoires that made up the dataset. The material from the prospective study consisted of cDNA or gDNA derived from T cells, B-cell-depleted T cells, or PBMCs. HLA class I and class II types, where available, came from metadata supplied by the sample provider rather than from assay-based typing. Samples were obtained from the ongoing ImmuneRACE study (first 160 participants) and from about 1,300 subjects provided by 6 global collaborators. A de-identified subject ID, COVID-19 status, age in years and sex were almost always included in the sample metadata. General study outcomes and caveats: The quantity of clinical and demographic metadata differed by source and by participant and was supplied without curation.

Whole blood was collected in K2EDTA tubes by collaborating institutions according to the institutions' own protocols. For TCRbeta analysis, collaborators shipped samples in one of three forms: frozen whole blood, isolated PBMCs, or DNA extracted from either of those sample types. The CDR3 runs 16 residues from the cysteine to the phenylalanine. Here the CDR3 DNA is all that survives: 48 bases in frame from base 1. CDR1 is given as SGHRS and CDR2 as YFSETQ, both from the germline V gene. Trimming costs V 0 bases and J 0 bases, and their ends lie 10 bases apart. TCRbeta CDR3 regions were amplified from genomic DNA using the immunoSEQ Assay, a bias-controlled multiplex PCR. In the original analysis: The number of nucleated cells in each sample was estimated by amplification of reference gene primers within the assay. To quantify the absolute abundance of each unique TCRbeta CDR3 rearrangement, sequence reads were collapsed and filtered. For each sample, productive Simpson clonality was calculated by taking the square root of Simpson's diversity index across productive rearrangements. TCRdb took over this immuneACCESS table, retaining in-frame rearrangements with V and J assigned. Such tables are incomplete; in checked studies, under half of the missing clones stem from an unresolved V gene, and the remainder is unexplained. Clone size and V and J calls were adopted from that table, with D and trimming inferred from the DNA. The sample table lists approximately 74,000 clones, around 93% of them with a count of one. Of the sample, 4.8% falls within the top ten clones.

Rearrangement joined TRBV5-1 to TRBJ1-3, with the D gene uncertain. The sequenced sample consisted of peripheral blood. This clonotype was obtained from a woman between 55 and 75 years old with active COVID-19. Here the CDR3 is given as CASSLAEGDSGNTIYF. The DNA sequence follows: TGCGCCAGCAGCTTGGCCGAGGGTGACTCTGGAAACACCATATATTTT.